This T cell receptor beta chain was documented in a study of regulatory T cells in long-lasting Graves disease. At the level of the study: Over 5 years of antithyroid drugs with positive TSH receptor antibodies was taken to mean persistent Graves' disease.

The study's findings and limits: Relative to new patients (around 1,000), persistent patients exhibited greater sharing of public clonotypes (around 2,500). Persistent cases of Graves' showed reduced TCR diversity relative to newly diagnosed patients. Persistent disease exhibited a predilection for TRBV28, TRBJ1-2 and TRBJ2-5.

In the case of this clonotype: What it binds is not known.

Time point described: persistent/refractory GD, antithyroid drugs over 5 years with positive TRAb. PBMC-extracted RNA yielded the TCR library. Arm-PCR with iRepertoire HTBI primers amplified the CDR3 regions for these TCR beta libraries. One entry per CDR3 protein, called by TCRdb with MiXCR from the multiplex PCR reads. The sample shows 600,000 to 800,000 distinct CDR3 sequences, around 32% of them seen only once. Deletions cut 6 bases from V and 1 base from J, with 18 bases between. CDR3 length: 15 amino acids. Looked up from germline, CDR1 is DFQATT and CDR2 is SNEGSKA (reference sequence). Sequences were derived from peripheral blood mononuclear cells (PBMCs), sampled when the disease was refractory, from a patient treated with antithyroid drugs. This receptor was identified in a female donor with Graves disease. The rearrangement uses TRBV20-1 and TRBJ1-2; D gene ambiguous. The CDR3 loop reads CSATRAHDLNYGYTF. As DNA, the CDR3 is TGCAGTGCCACTAGGGCGCACGACCTTAACTATGGCTACACCTTC.